The present entry profiles one T cell receptor (beta chain) with its context. Its binding antigen is unknown. No base-level quality is on record; no much larger clone is a single base apart. The data were taken from a study of vaccination effects on CD4 cells after COVID-19 (dated by TCRdb to between 2020 and 2023). At the level of the whole study: Each participant got two doses of an mRNA SARS-CoV-2 vaccine, either BNT162b2 or mRNA-1273. The study compared SARS-CoV-2 spike-specific CD4+ TCR repertoires before and after mRNA vaccination in COVID-19 convalescent patients and infection-naive vaccine recipients. The full study included ten to eleven COVID-19 convalescent patients and several SARS-CoV-2-naive healthy vaccine recipients. The Oncomine TCR Beta short-read assay on an Illumina iSeq 100 was used to sequence cultures from other donors in the study. The investigation overall reported the following: The study was limited by a small number of convalescent patients and lacked early post-infection timepoints. Among healthy vaccine recipients, nearly all vaccine-induced clones were SARS-CoV-2 mono-reactive, and only 1 of 255 was cross-reactive with common cold coronaviruses. At late post-vaccination timepoints, both infection-induced and vaccine-induced clones showed marked clonal contraction, consistent with waning T cell responses.

To identify antigen-specific CD4+ T cell clonotypes by their expansion, the ViraFEST assay first stimulated PBMC with viral peptide pools and then applied TCR sequencing. After around eleven days of culture, CD4+ T cells were isolated with the EasySep CD4+ T cell isolation kit. Negative nucleocapsid antibody results before and after vaccination confirmed that the healthy vaccine recipients had no prior SARS-CoV-2 infection. Each well held roughly 2 million PBMC cultured in IMDM containing roughly 5% human AB serum, 8 to 10 IU/ml IL-2 and gentamicin, along with 10 ug/ml peptides. Half of the culture medium was replaced with fresh IL-2-containing medium on days 3 and 7. Unless noted otherwise, every peptide stimulation condition was grown in triplicate wells. Using Ficoll-Paque Plus gradient centrifugation, PBMC were separated from whole blood and then either used fresh or cryopreserved at -140C. The spike proteins of SARS-CoV-2 and of the common cold coronaviruses HCoV-NL63, HCoV-OC43 and HCoV-229E were spanned by overlapping peptide pools. The QIAamp micro DNA kit was used to extract genomic DNA from the cultured CD4+ T cells.

The library relied on the immunoSEQ multiplex PCR assay. TCR beta CDR3 sequencing was performed on DNA from the cultured, isolated CD4+ T cells. Concerning the study's data processing: Non-productive TCR sequences were removed and reads were trimmed to the CDR3 region, keeping CDR3s of at least 7 amino acids. The MANAFEST web app was used to identify antigen-specific clonotypes by comparing expansion in peptide wells with expansion in reference cultures. To be called positive, a clone needed expansion at FDR<0.05 compared with the reference and with all other wells, an odds ratio greater than 5, and a frequency greater than 0.1% in two replicate wells. Cross-reactive clonotypes were defined as significantly expanded in SARS-CoV-2 spike wells and in at least one common cold coronavirus spike condition. Using the stringdist R package, CDR3 similarity was measured by Levenshtein distance, and unrooted trees were constructed with ape in R 3.6.1. In its TCRdb copy, this immuneACCESS table keeps in-frame sequences only and misses some clones. Where compared with another copy, unresolved V genes explain less than half of these, and the others have no known cause. V, J and clone size reflect that table, while D and trimming were determined from the DNA. Here the sample has about 41,000 clones; over 60% occur a single time. The ten largest clones take up about 3.1% of the sample.

V trim: 2 bases; J trim: 4 bases; unmatched bases: 9. The CDR3 measures 16 amino acids from cysteine to phenylalanine. Only CDR3 DNA is held: 48 bases, read in frame from base 1. CDR1 and CDR2, looked up from the germline V gene, are SGHRS and YFSETQ. The sample consisted of CD4+ T cells from PBMCs cultured with HCoV-NL63 spike peptides, taken before COVID-19 vaccination. The intended sense of this specimen's cell subset or site label: HCoV-NL63 spike overlapping peptide pool stimulation. The chain is assembled from TRBV5-1 and TRBJ2-5; 9 middle bases align to TRBD2. The origin of this receptor is a human donor who received a COVID-19 vaccine. The CDR3: CASSFWGGGAGETQYF. Here is the DNA: TGCGCCAGCAGCTTTTGGGGCGGGGGGGCCGGAGAGACCCAGTACTTC. When the CDR3 is completed using the reference TRBV5-1 and TRBJ2-5 genes on either side, the full variable domain is KAGVTQTPRYLIKTRGQQVTLSCSPISGHRSVSWYQQTPGQGLQFLFEYFSETQRNKGNFPGRFSGRQFSNSRSEMNVSTLELGDSALYLCASSFWGGGAGETQYFGPGTRLLVL.